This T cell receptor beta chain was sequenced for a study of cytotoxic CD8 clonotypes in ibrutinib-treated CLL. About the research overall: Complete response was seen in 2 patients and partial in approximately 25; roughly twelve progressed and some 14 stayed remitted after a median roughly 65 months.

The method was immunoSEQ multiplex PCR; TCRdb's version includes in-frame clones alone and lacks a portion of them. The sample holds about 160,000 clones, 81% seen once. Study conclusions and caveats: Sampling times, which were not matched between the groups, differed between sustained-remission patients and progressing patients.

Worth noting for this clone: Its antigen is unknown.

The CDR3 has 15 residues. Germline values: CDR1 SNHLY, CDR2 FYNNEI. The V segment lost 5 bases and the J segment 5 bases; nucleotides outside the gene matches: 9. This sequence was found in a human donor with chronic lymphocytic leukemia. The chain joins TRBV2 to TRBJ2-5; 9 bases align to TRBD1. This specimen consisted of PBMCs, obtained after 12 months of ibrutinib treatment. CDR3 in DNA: TGTGCCAGCAGTCCACAGGGGGCCCCTGGGGAGACCCAGTACTTC. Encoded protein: CASSPQGAPGETQYF. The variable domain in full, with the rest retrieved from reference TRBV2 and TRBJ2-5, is EPEVTQTPSHQVTQMGQEVILRCVPISNHLYFYWYRQILGQKVEFLVSFYNNEISEKSEIFDDQFSVERPDGSNFTLKIRSTKLEDSAMYFCASSPQGAPGETQYFGPGTRLLVL.